What follows describes a single TCR beta chain. The antigen is not known. The protocol was immunoSEQ multiplex PCR, while the TCRdb copy is restricted to in-frame clones and leaves out a portion. The sample lists roughly 85,000 clones, nearly 90% occurring once. The sample belongs to a study of T cell responses to AZD1222 COVID-19 vaccine. Findings of the study overall: Regions left unmutated in variants are reportedly the target of nearly half of spike-specific TCRs. Repertoires were obtained solely post-peak T cell response.

V lost 1 base and J lost 0, with 3 bases in between. This CDR3 has 13 residues. Per germline, CDR1 SGHTA and CDR2 FQGTGA. This specimen consisted of peripheral blood, obtained on day 0 of MenACWY control vaccination. The sequence derives from an adult in good health. The chain employs TRBV7-3 and TRBJ1-1, with unresolved D. This chain's CDR3 is CASSLRLNTEAFF. The CDR3 nucleotides read TGTGCCAGCAGCTTAAGGTTGAACACTGAAGCTTTCTTT.